This T cell receptor (beta chain) was sequenced for a study of post-analysis software for immune sequencing data. Study at large: Several disease courses (relapsing-remitting, secondary progressive and progressive-relapsing) of multiple sclerosis were included. Study results and caveats: Five TRBV segments, including TRBV5-6, TRBV5-1 and TRBV20-1, were more frequent in patients than controls. F measure grouped same-batch samples tightly together.

Unique-molecular-identifier-tagged TCR beta cDNA libraries were used. TCRdb re-called the PCR reads with MiXCR, one entry per CDR3 protein. The sample records approximately 630,000 distinct CDR3 sequences, 55% to 60% being singletons. This clonotype was seen a handful of times. The antigen is undetermined. The germline V and J ends were trimmed by 5 bases and 4 bases, with 15 bases remaining between them. The CDR3 contains 16 residues. Germline V gives CDR1 SGHTA, CDR2 FQGNSA. This clonotype was sampled from a girl aged 2-15 years with multiple sclerosis. The V call is TRBV7-2, the J call TRBJ2-6, with D maybe TRBD2 (5 bases). Material for sequencing was blood. CDR3 sequence (DNA): TGTGCCAGCAGCCGGGCCGGGGAAACCGGGGCCAACGTCCTGACTTTC. Protein product: CASSRAGETGANVLTF.